The subject of this entry is one T cell receptor beta chain. The data belong to a study of shared clonotypes between healthy human individuals. The protocol was immunoSEQ multiplex PCR, while the TCRdb copy is restricted to in-frame clones and leaves out a portion. The sample yields around 95,000 clones, roughly 50% seen once. Sequencing input: PBMCs. The TCR was taken from a woman between 40 and 55 years old in good health. Some clones in this sample may be carry-over from other donors' samples.

CDR3 nucleotide sequence: TGTGCCAGCAGCCTGAACAGGGGGCAGGGCTACACCTTC. Amino acids: CASSLNRGQGYTF. V is TRBV6-5 and J is TRBJ1-2; 9 bases match TRBD1. Looked up from germline, CDR1 is MNHEY and CDR2 is SVGAGI. CDR3 length: 13 amino acids. V shed 6 bases and J 8 bases; nucleotides not matched to a gene: 7.